This note documents a single T cell receptor (beta chain) sequence. The antigen is undetermined. Each sorted subset replicate got 200 ng genomic DNA, about 33,000 genomes. This table comes from immunoSEQ multiplex PCR, and its TCRdb copy is limited to in-frame clones, with some not included. The data contain around 2,000,000 clones, just under 95% of them singletons. V trimming: 4 bases; J trimming: 2 bases; junction bases outside the gene matches: 8. This CDR3 spans 15 amino acids. CDR1 is SGHDT and CDR2 is YYEEEE in the germline V gene. As defined, naive CD8 cells were CD45RO-negative and positively selected for CCR7, with terminally differentiated effector memory CD45RA+ cells excluded. This sample was included in a study of shared clonotypes between healthy human individuals. Study-level information: In total, the donors were a couple of women and three men aged 18 to 49.

Whole-study results and caveats: Deeper or shallower sequencing was expected to change how clonotypes are shared among donors. Memory subsets generally showed smaller estimated richness than naive subsets did.

The sequence came from a young man in good health. The chain couples TRBV5-6 to TRBJ2-7; 8 bases map to TRBD2. Sample: naive CD8+ T cells sorted from blood. CDR3 protein: CASSQEREPPYEQYF. CDR3 coding DNA: TGTGCCAGCAGCCAAGAGCGGGAGCCCCCCTACGAGCAGTACTTC.